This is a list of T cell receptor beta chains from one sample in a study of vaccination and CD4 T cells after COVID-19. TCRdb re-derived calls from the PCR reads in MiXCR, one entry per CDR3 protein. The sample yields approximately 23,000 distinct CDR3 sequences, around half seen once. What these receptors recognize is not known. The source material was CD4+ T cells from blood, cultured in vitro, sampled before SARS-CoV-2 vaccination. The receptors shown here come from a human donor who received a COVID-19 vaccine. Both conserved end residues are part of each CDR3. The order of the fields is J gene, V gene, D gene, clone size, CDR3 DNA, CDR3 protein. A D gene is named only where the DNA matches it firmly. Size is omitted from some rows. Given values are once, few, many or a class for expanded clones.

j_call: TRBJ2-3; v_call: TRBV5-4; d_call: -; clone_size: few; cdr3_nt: TGTGCCAGCCACCAGCCGGACGGCACAGATACGCAGTATTTT; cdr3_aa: CASHQPDGTDTQYF
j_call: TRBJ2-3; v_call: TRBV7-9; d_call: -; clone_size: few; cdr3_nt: TGTGCCAGCAGCAGGGTACCGGCGGATACGCAGTATTTT; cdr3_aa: CASSRVPADTQYF
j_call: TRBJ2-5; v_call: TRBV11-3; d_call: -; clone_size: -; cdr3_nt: TGTGCCAGCAGCGCGGGGTGGCTCCCCTTCCAAGAGACCCAGTACTTC; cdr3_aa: CASSAGWLPFQETQYF
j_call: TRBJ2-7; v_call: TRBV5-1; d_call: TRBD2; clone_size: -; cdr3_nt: TGCGCCAGCAGCTTGGCCGCAGGACTAGCTAACGAGCAGTACTTC; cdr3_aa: CASSLAAGLANEQYF
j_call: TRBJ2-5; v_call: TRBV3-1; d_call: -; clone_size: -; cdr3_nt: TGTGCCAGCAGCCAAGTGTCAGGGGTTATCGGGGAGACCCAGTACTTC; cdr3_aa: CASSQVSGVIGETQYF
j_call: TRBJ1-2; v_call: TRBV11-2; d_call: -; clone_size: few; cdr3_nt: TGTGCCAGCAGCTTAAACCAGGATAATGATGGCTACACCTTC; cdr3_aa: CASSLNQDNDGYTF
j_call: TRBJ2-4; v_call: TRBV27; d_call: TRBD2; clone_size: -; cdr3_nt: TGTGCCGACCTGGGCAGCGGGGGAGCTAAAAACATTCAGTACTTC; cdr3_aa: CADLGSGGAKNIQYF
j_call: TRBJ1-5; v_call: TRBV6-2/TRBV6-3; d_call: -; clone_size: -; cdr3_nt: TGTGCCAGCAGTTACTCTTTCGACAGCCAGAATCAGCCCCAGCATTTT; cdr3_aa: CASSYSFDSQNQPQHF
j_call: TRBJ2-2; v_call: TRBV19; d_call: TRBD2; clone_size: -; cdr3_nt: TGTGCCAGTAGTATTCTTAGCGGGGGCGCAACCGGGGAGCTGTTTTTT; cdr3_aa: CASSILSGGATGELFF
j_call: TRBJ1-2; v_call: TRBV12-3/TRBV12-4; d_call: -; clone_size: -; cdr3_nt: TGTGCCAGCAGTGGGGGCCGGGGCTATGGCTACACCTTC; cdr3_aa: CASSGGRGYGYTF
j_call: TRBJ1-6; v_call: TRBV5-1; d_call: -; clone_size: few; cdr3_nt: TGCGCCAGCAGCCCGGCCAGGAGCTCCTATAATTCACCCCTCCACTTT; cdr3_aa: CASSPARSSYNSPLHF
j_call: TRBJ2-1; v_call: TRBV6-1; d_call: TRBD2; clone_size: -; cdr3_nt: TGTGCCAGCAGCACCGGGACTAGCGGGGCCAATGAGCAGTTCTTC; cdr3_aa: CASSTGTSGANEQFF
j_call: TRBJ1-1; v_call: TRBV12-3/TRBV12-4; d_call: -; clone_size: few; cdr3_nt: TGTGCCAGCAGTTTAGGGCAGGGGAGGGCTTTCTTT; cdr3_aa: CASSLGQGRAFF
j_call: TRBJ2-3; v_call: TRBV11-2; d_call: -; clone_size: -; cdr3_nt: TGTGCCAGCAGTCTAGCGATCACAGATACGCAGTATTTT; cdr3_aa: CASSLAITDTQYF
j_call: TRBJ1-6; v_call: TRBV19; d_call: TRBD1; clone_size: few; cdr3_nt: TGTGCCAGTAGTATCGGGACAGGGAATTCACCCCTCCACTTT; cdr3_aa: CASSIGTGNSPLHF
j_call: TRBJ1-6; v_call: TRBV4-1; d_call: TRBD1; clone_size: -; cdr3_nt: TGCGCCAGCAGCCAAGAAGTGGGATCTGCAGGGGGCTTTAATTCACCCCTCCACTTT; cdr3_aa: CASSQEVGSAGGFNSPLHF
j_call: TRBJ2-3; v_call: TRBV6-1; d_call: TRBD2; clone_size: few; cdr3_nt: TGTGCCAGCACCCGAGGGGTATTAGCGGGTAGGACAGATACGCAGTATTTT; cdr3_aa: CASTRGVLAGRTDTQYF
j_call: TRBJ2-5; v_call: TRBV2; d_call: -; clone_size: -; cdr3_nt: TGTGCCAGCAGTGTTAGACGGGAAGAGACCCAGTACTTC; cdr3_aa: CASSVRREETQYF
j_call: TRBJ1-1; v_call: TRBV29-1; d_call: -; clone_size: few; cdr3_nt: TGCAGCGTCTTGGACAGTTACAAAGGGTACACTGAAGCTTTCTTT; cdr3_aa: CSVLDSYKGYTEAFF
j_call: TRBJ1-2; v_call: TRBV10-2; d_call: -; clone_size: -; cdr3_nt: TGCGCCAGCAGTCGGGACTCTAACTATGGCTACACCTTC; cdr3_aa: CASSRDSNYGYTF
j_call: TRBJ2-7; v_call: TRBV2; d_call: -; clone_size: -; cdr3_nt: TGTGCCAGCAGTTTCCGATCTTACTCCCAATACGAGCAGTACTTC; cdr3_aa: CASSFRSYSQYEQYF
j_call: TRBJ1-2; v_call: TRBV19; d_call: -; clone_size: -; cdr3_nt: TGTGCCAGTAGTATAGTTAGCCGACTAAACTATGGCTACACCTTC; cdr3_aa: CASSIVSRLNYGYTF
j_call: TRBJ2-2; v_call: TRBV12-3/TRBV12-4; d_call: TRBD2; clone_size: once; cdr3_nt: TGTGCCAGCAGTTGGCCCGGACTAGCGGGGGGTCCGAACACCGGGGAGCTGTTTTTT; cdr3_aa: CASSWPGLAGGPNTGELFF
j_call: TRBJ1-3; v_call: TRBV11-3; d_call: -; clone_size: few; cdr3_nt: TGTGCCAGCAGTAGGGAAACTGGAAACACCATATATTTT; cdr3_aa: CASSRETGNTIYF
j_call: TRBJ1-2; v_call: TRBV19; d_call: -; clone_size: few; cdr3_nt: TGTGCCAGTAGTACCGGACAGCCTAACTATGGCTACACCTTC; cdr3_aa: CASSTGQPNYGYTF
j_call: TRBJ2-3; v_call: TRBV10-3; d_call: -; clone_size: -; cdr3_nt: TGTGCCATCAGTGTTATGTCTAGCTCAGATACGCAGTATTTT; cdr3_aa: CAISVMSSSDTQYF
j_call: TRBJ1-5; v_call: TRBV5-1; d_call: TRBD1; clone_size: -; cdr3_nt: TGCGCCAGCAGCCCGGGACAGGGGGAACAGCCCCAGCATTTT; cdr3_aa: CASSPGQGEQPQHF
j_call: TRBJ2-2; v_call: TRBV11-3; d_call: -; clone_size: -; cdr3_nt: TGTGCCAGCAGAGGGGGTTATGGGAACACCGGGGAGCTGTTTTTT; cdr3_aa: CASRGGYGNTGELFF
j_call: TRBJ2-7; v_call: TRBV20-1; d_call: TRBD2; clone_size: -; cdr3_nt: TGCAGTGCTAGCTCCGGGGCGGTAGCGGGGCCTGCCTACGAGCAGTACTTC; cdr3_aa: CSASSGAVAGPAYEQYF
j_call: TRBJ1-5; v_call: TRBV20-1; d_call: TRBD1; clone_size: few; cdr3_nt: TGCAGTGCACTACCCGGGACAGGGACCCGCAATCAGCCCCAGCATTTT; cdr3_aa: CSALPGTGTRNQPQHF
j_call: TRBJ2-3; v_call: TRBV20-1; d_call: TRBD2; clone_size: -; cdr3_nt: TGCAGTGCTAGGAGTAGGGCTAGCGGGGGGGGTACGCAGTATTTT; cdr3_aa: CSARSRASGGGTQYF
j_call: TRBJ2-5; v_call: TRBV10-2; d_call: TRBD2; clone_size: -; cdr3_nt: TGCGCCAGCAGTATGCAGACTAGCGGGACCCAAGAGACCCAGTACTTC; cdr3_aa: CASSMQTSGTQETQYF
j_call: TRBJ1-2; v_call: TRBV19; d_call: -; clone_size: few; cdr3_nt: TGTGCCAGTAGTATAGCTTGGGACAAGTTGCGCTACACCTTC; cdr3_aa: CASSIAWDKLRYTF
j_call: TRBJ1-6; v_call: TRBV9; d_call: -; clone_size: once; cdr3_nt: TGTGCCAGCAGCGTAGGGGGCAGGGGTGCTTCACCCCTCCACTTT; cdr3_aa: CASSVGGRGASPLHF
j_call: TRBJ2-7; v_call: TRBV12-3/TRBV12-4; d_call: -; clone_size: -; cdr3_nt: TGTGCCAGCAGTTTCAATTCTCCCTACGAGCAGTACTTC; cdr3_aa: CASSFNSPYEQYF
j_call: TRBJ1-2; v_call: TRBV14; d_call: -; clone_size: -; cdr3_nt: TGTGCCAGCAGCCAAGTCTGCCGTGGCTACACCTTC; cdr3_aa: CASSQVCRGYTF
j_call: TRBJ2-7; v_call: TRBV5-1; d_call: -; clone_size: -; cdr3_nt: TGCGCCAACAGCTTAAACACCCCAGTAGAATCCTACGAGCAGTACTTC; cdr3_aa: CANSLNTPVESYEQYF
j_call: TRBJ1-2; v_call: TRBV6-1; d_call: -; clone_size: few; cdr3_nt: TGTGCCAGCACGTTTTCGGGGGGAGCCTATGGCTACACCTTC; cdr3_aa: CASTFSGGAYGYTF
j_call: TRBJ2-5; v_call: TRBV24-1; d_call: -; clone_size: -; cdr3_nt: TGTGCCACCAGTGATTTAGGGGGGGGTGTAGCCTTCCAAGAGACCCAGTACTTC; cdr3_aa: CATSDLGGGVAFQETQYF
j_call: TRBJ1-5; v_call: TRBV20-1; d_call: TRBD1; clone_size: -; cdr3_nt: TGCAGTGCTAGGACCGGGACAGGCTATAGCAATCAGCCCCAGCATTTT; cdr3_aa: CSARTGTGYSNQPQHF
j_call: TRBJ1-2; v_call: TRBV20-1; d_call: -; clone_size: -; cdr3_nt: TGCAGTGCTGGGGGGACTCACTATGGCTACACCTTC; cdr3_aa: CSAGGTHYGYTF
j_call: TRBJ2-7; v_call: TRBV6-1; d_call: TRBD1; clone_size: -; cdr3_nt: TGTGCCAGCAGTCCCCGGGACAGGGAAACGGGCGAGCAGTACTTC; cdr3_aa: CASSPRDRETGEQYF
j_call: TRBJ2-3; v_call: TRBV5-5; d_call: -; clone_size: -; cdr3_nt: TGTGCCAGCAGCTTGATAATCCCCCCCACAGATACGCAGTATTTT; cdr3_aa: CASSLIIPPTDTQYF
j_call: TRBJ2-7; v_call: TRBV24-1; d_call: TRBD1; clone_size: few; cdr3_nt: TGTGCCACCAGTGACACGGACAGGGCCGAGCAGTACTTC; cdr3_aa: CATSDTDRAEQYF
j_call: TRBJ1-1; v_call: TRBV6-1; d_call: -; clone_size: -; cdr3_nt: TGTGCCAGCGCGGTGAACACTGAAGCTTTCTTT; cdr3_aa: CASAVNTEAFF
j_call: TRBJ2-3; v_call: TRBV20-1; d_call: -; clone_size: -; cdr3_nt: TGCAGTGCTAGAGATCGGCTGAGGACGGAAGGTTCGGATACGCAGTATTTT; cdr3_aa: CSARDRLRTEGSDTQYF
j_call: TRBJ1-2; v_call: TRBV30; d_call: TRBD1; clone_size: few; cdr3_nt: TGTGCCTGGAGCCGGGACAGCCACTATGGCTACACCTTC; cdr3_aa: CAWSRDSHYGYTF
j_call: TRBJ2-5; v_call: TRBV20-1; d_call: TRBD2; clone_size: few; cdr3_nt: TGCAGTGCTATCAGGGCGGGGGGGCCCCCCCGGGAGACCCAGTACTTC; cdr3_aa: CSAIRAGGPPRETQYF
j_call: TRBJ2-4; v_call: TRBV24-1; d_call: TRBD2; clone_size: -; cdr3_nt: TGTGCCACCACCATTCATGGGACTAGCGGGTCTTTAGCCAAAAACATTCAGTACTTC; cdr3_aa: CATTIHGTSGSLAKNIQYF
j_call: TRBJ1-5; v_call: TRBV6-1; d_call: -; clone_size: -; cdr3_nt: TGTGCCAGCAAGAAGGGGGGCTCGAGTAATCAGCCCCAGCATTTT; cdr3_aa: CASKKGGSSNQPQHF
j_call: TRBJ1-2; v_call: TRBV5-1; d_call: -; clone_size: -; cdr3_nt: TGCGCCAGCAGCTTGTCCGGCCACGGTAACTATGGCTACACCTTC; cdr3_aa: CASSLSGHGNYGYTF
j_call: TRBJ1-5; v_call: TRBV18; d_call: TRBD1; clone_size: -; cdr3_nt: TGTGCCAGCTCACCGAGGGACAGGGCGGATCAGCCCCAGCATTTT; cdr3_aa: CASSPRDRADQPQHF
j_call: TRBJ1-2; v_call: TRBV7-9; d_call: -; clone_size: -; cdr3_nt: TGTGCCAGCAGCTTAGGTCCGGGAATCTCCTATGGCTACACCTTC; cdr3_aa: CASSLGPGISYGYTF
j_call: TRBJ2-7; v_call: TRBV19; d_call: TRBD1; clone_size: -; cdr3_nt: TGTGCCAGTAGTATTTCGCAGGGGGATTCCTACGAGCAGTACTTC; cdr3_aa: CASSISQGDSYEQYF
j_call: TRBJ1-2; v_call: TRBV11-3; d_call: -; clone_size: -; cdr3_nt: TGTGCCAGCAGCTTATTTACAGGGTCGGGCTACACCTTC; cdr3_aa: CASSLFTGSGYTF